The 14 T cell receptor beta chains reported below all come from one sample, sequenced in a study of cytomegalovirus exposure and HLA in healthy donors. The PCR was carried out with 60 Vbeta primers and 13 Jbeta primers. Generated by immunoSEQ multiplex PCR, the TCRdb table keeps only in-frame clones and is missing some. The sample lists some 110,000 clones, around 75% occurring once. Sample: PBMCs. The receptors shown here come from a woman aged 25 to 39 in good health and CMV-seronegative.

The CDR3 bases are TGTGCCAGCAGAGCGGGCGCCGATAATTCACCCCTCCACTTT. Its translation: CASRAGADNSPLHF. The chain uses TRBV6-1 and TRBJ1-6; D uncertain. CDR1 MNHNS and CDR2 SASEGT come from the germline V gene. Trimming removed 6 bases at V and 5 bases at J, with 11 bases between. This CDR3 region has 14 residues.

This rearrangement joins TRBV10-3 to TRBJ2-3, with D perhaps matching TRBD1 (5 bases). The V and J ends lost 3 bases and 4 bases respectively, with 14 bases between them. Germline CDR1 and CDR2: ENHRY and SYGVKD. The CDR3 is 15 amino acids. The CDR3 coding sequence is TGTGCCATCAGTGACAGGGAAGCTAGGGCAGATACGCAGTATTTT. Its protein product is CAISDREARADTQYF.

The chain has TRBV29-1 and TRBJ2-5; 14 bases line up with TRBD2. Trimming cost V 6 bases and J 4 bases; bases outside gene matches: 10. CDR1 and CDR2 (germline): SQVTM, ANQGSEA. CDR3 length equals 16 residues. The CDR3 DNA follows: TGCAGCGTCGATAGACTAGCGGGAGGGCCGATAGAGACCCAGTACTTC. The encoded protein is CSVDRLAGGPIETQYF.

DNA of the CDR3: TGTGCCAGCAGCAATCCGACAGTCTCCTACGAGCAGTACTTC. Translating gives CASSNPTVSYEQYF. The chain is built from TRBV7-3 and TRBJ2-7, with D possibly matching TRBD1 (5 bases). The V end was cut by 5 bases, the J end by 0 bases, with 11 bases between. The germline V gene has CDR1 SGHTA and CDR2 FQGTGA. This CDR3 has 14 residues. The entire variable domain, with the rest obtained from reference TRBV7-3 and TRBJ2-7, is as follows: GAGVSQTPSNKVTEKGKYVELRCDPISGHTALYWYRQSLGQGPEFLIYFQGTGAADDSGLPNDRFFAVRPEGSVSTLKIQRTERGDSAVYLCASSNPTVSYEQYFGPGTRLTVT.

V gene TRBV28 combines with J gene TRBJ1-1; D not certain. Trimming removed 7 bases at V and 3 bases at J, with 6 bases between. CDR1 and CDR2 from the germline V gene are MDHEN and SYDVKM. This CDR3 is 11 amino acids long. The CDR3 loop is CASISDTEAFF. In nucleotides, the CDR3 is TGTGCCAGCATATCTGACACTGAAGCTTTCTTT. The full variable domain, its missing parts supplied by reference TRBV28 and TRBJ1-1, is DVKVTQSSRYLVKRTGEKVFLECVQDMDHENMFWYRQDPGLGLRLIYFSYDVKMKEKGDIPEGYSVSREKKERFSLILESASTNQTSMYLCASISDTEAFFGQGTRLTVV.

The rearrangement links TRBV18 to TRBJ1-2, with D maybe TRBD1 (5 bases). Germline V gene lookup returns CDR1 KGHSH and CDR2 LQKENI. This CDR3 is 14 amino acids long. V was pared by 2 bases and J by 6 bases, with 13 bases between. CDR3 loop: CASSPGTQGNGYTF. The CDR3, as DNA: TGTGCCAGCTCACCAGGCACCCAGGGAAATGGCTACACCTTC.

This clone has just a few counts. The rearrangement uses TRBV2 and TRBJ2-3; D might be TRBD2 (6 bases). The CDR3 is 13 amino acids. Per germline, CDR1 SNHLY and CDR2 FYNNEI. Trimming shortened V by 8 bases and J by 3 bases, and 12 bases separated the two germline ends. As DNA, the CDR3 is TGTGCCAGCGCCCGGGGGTTGACAGATACGCAGTATTTT. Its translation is CASARGLTDTQYF.

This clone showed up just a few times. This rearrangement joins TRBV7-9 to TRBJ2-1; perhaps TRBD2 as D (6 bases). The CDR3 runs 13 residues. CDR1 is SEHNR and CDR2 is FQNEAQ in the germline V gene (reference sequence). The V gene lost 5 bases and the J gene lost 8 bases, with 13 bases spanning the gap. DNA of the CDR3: TGTGCCAGCAGCCGACTACTAGCTGATGAGCAGTTCTTC. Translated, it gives CASSRLLADEQFF.

In DNA form, the CDR3 reads TGTGCCAGCAGTTTATCGGTGGGGAGGGGCTACACCTTC. This gives the protein CASSLSVGRGYTF. The chain employs TRBV27 and TRBJ1-2; D is uncertain. The germline V gene has CDR1 MNHEY and CDR2 SMNVEV (reference sequence). The CDR3 totals 13 residues. Trimming took 0 bases from V and 8 from J, leaving 10 bases between them.

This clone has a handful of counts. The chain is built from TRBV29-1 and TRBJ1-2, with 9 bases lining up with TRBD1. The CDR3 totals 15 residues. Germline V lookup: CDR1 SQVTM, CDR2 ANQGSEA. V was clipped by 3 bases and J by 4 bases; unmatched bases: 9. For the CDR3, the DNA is TGCAGCGTTGACCCCGGACAGGGGAGAACCTATGGCTACACCTTC. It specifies CSVDPGQGRTYGYTF.

The CDR3 DNA is TGCGCCAGCAGTCAACCGGGACAGGGGATTTTGTCGAGGCCTCAGAATCAGCCCCAGCATTTT. It codes for CASSQPGQGILSRPQNQPQHF. The chain joins TRBV23-1 to TRBJ1-5; 10 positions agree with TRBD1. TRBV23-1 is an open reading frame, and its role is uncertain. Trimming removed 2 bases from V and 4 bases from J; junction bases left unmatched: 20. The CDR3 length is 21 residues.

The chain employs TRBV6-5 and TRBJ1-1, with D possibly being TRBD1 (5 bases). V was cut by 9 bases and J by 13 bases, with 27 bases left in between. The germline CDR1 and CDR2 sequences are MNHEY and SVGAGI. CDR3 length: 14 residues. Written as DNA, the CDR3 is TGTGCCAGTCTTAATACCCTACAGGTGAAGAGCGATTTCTTT. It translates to CASLNTLQVKSDFF.

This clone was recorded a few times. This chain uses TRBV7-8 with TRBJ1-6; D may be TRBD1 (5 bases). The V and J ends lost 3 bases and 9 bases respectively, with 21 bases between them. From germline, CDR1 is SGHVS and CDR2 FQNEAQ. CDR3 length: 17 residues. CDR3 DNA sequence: TGTGCCAGCAGCTTTTCAATCGTGGGGCCGTTGGGTTCACCCCTCCACTTT. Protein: CASSFSIVGPLGSPLHF.

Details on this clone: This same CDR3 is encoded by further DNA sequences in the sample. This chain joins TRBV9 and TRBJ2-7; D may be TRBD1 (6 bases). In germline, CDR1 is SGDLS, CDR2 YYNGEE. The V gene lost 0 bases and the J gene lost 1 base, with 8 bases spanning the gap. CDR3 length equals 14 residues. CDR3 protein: CASSVGTASYEQYF. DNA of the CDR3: TGTGCCAGCAGCGTAGGGACAGCTTCCTACGAGCAGTACTTC.